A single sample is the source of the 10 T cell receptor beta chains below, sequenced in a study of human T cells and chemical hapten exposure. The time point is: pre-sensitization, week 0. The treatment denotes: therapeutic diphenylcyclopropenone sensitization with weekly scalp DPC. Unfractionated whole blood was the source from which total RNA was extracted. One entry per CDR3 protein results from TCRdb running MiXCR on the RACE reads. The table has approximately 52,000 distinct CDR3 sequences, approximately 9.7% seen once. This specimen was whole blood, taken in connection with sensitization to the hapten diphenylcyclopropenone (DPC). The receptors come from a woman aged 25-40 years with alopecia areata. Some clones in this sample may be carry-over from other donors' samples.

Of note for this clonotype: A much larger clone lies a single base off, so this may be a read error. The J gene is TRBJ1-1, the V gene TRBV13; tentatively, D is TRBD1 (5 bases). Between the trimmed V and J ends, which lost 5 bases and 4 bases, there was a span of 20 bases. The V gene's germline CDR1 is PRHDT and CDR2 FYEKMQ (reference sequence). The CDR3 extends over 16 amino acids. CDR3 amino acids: CASSPEEGSESTEAFF. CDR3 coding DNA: TGTGCCAGCAGCCCCGAGGAGGGGAGTGAGAGCACTGAAGCTTTCTTT.

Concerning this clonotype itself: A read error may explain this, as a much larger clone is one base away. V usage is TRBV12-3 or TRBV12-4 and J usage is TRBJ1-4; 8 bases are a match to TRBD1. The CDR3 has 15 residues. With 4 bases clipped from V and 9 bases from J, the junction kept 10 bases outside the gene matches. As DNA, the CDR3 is TGTGCCAGCAGTTCATTCGGACAGGGCAACCAAAAACTGTTTTTT. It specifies CASSSFGQGNQKLFF.

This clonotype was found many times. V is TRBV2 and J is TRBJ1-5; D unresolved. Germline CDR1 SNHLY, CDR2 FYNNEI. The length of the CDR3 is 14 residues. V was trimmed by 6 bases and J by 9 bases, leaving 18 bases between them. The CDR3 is CASSPQVTEVPQHF. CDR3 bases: TGTGCCAGCAGCCCCCAGGTAACGGAGGTGCCCCAGCATTTT.

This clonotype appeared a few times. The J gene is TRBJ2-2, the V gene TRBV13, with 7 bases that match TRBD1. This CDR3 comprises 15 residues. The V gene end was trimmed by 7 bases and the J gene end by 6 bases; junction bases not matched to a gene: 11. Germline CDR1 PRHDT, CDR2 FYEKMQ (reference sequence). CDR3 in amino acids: CASTRATGVSGELFF. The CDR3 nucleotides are TGTGCCAGCACCCGCGCAACAGGGGTCTCCGGGGAGCTGTTTTTT.

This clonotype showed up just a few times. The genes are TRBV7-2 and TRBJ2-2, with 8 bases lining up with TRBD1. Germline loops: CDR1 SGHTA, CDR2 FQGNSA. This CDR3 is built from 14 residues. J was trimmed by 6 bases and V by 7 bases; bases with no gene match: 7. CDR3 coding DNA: TGTGCCAGCACCCCGGGACAGGTTCCCGGGGAGCTGTTTTTT. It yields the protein CASTPGQVPGELFF.

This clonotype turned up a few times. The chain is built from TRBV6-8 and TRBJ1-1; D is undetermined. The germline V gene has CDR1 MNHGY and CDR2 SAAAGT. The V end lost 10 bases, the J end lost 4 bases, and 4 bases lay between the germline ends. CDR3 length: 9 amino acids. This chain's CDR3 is CAKGTEAFF. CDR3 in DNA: TGTGCCAAGGGCACTGAAGCTTTCTTT.

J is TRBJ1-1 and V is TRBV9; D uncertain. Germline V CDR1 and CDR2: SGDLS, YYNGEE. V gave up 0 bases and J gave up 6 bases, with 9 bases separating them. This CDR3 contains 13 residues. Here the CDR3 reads CASSVGKGSEAFF. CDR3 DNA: TGTGCCAGCAGCGTAGGAAAGGGATCTGAAGCTTTCTTT.

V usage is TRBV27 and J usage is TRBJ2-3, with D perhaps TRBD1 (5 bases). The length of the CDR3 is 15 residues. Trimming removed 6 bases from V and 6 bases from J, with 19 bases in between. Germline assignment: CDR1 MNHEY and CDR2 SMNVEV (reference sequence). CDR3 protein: CASRQTFGAWDTQYF. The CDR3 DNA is TGTGCCAGCAGGCAAACCTTTGGGGCATGGGATACGCAGTATTTT.

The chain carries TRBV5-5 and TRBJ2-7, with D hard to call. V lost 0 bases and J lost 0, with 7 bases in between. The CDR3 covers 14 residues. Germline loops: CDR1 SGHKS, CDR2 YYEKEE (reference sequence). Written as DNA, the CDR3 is TGTGCCAGCAGCTTGGAAGCCCACTCCTACGAGCAGTACTTC. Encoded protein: CASSLEAHSYEQYF.

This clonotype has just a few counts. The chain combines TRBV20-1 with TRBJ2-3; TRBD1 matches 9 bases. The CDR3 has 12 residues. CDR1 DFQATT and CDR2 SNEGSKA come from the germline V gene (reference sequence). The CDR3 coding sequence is TGCATGGTCTACAGGGGGCCAGATACGCAGTATTTT. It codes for CMVYRGPDTQYF.